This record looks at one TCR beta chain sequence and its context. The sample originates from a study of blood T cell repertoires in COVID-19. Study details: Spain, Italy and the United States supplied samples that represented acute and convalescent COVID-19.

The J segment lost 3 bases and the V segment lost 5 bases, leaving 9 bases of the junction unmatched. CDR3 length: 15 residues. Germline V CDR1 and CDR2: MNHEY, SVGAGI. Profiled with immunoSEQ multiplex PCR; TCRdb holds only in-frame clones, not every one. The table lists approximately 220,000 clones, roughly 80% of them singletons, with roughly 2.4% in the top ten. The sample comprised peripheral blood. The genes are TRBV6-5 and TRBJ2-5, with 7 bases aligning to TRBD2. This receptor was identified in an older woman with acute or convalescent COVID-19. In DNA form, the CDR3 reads TGTGCCAGCAGTAGAGGACCGGGACTAAAAGAGACCCAGTACTTC. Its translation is CASSRGPGLKETQYF.